A single T cell receptor beta chain is shown here with its context. Its antigen is currently unknown. This CDR3 is 14 amino acids long. The junction had 5 bases not matched to a gene; V was cut back by 5 bases and J by 4 bases. CDR1 and CDR2 (germline): MNHNS, SASEGT. The data originate from a study of cytomegalovirus exposure and HLA in healthy donors. Findings and caveats of the study: Immune exposure information comprised only CMV serostatus. It was fewer than 200 TCR beta chains that were listed as cytomegalovirus-associated.

The PCR contained 60 Vbeta and 13 Jbeta primers. Assay: immunoSEQ multiplex PCR; the TCRdb copy retains only in-frame clones and omits some. The table lists around 92,000 clones, about three quarters of them singletons, with approximately 15% in the top ten. The chain has TRBV6-1 and TRBJ1-2, with 9 bases fitting TRBD1. Sequenced: PBMCs. This receptor was identified in a man aged 55 to 69 in good health and CMV-seropositive. The CDR3 DNA sequence: TGTGCCAGCAGTTCTCCGGGACAGGGCTATGGCTACACCTTC. Translating it yields CASSSPGQGYGYTF.